Sequencing of this TCR beta chain was carried out in a study of blood T cell repertoires in COVID-19. Using immunoSEQ multiplex PCR, the repertoire was profiled, and TCRdb retains in-frame clones only, with some absent. The data show around 120,000 clones, with around 84% seen just once and around 2% held by the top ten. V gave up 4 bases and J gave up 4 bases; unmatched junction bases: 3. Germline V gene data show CDR1 as SGHDN and CDR2 as FVKESK. The CDR3 runs to 13 residues. The chain uses TRBV14 and TRBJ1-2, with 7 bases aligning to TRBD1. The specimen sequenced was peripheral blood. The clonotype was recovered from a human donor in a cohort sampled during active COVID-19. CDR3 DNA sequence: TGTGCCAGCAGCCCAGGGACAGCCTATGGCTACACCTTC. This encodes CASSPGTAYGYTF.